This T cell receptor (beta chain) came from a study of cytomegalovirus exposure and HLA in healthy donors (TCRdb year 2017). For the wider study: According to a later analysis, the approximately 130 validation repertoires were produced on the same platform as the 666 repertoires of the first cohort. A separate validation cohort of approximately 120 different subjects was used in addition to the approximately 670-subject first cohort. High-throughput TCR immunosequencing, statistical association of individual TCRs with disease status, and machine learning were combined to predict cytomegalovirus infection status. The study aimed to test whether signatures of past pathogen exposure could be identified by cataloging public T cell receptors. On the study overall, not on this receptor specifically: The study listed 164 TCR beta chains as associated with cytomegalovirus. In both the original and validation cohorts, the classifier was reported to diagnose cytomegalovirus status with high specificity and sensitivity. According to the authors, the approach could potentially be generalized to other disease states and immunological phenotypes. In vitro tests confirmed that a few of the cytomegalovirus-associated TCR beta chains recognize cytomegalovirus antigens. Most TCR sequences were seen in very few donors, while some public TCRs were found in many individuals. A later analysis had no HLA typing for the validation cohort, so co-occurrence there was scored across all 110 or so repertoires. A later analysis found that TCRs clustered in the first cohort also tended to co-occur in the roughly 120 validation repertoires, with 90% to 95% of cluster scores above 0.

Libraries came from the immunoSEQ multiplex PCR assay. In the paper's pipeline: A statistical classification framework was built for diagnosing cytomegalovirus status from the catalog of TCR beta chain sequences. Imported from immuneACCESS, the table was reduced by TCRdb to in-frame sequences with V and J called. These copies leave out some clones; in studies compared against another copy, an unresolved V gene accounts for under half, and the cause of the remainder is not known. The V and J calls and clone size come from that table; D and trimming were worked out from the DNA. Here the sample has about 200,000 clones; around 80% occur a single time. Roughly an eighth of the sample comes from the top ten. This clone showed up just a few times. Its antigen is unknown. Nothing much larger sits one base from this clone, and base qualities are not available. The donors were included in the validation cohort of some 110 subjects, a group kept apart from the approximately 650-subject first cohort.

From a lookup of the germline V gene (reference sequence), CDR1 and CDR2 are LNHDA and SQIVND. The CDR3 measures 13 amino acids from cysteine to phenylalanine. The only DNA kept is the CDR3, 39 bases in frame from the first base. V and J are truncated by 5 bases and 0 bases respectively, leaving an intervening sequence of 5 bases. The sequenced sample consisted of PBMCs. The chain joins TRBV19 to TRBJ1-5, with no confident D gene call. The TCR originated in a woman in her twenties or thirties in good health and CMV-seropositive. At the DNA level, the sequence is TGTGCCAGTAGTGAGGTTAGCAATCAGCCCCAGCATTTT. Its translation is CASSEVSNQPQHF.